The sequence of this T cell receptor beta chain was determined in a study of beta chain features in type 1 diabetes. Reverse transcribing all isolated RNA meant expressed TCRB transcripts were sequenced. Clones were sequenced by immunoSEQ multiplex PCR, and TCRdb holds only the in-frame ones, with some missing. The table lists roughly 260,000 clones, around 20% of them singletons. Sorted populations all exceeded 98% purity. CDR1 and CDR2 (germline): KGHSH, LQKENI. The CDR3 is 16 residues long. Trimming cost V 2 bases and J 2 bases, with 10 bases left between them. In regard to this clone: As yet, its antigen is unknown.

General observations from the study: There was no resolution here of whether HLA type influences TCRB rearrangement. Type 1 diabetes patients showed a moderate but significant shortening of TCRB CDR3s in all four CD4+ subsets. The naive, central memory and Treg TCRB repertoires looked more alike in patients than they did in healthy donors.

The receptor was isolated from a middle-aged woman with type 1 diabetes. The chain employs TRBV18 and TRBJ2-6; perhaps TRBD1 as D (6 bases). Sample: naive CD4+ T cells from blood. The CDR3: CASSPSTGTGANVLTF. CDR3 nucleotide sequence: TGTGCCAGCTCACCAAGCACAGGGACTGGGGCCAACGTCCTGACTTTC.